This entry features one T cell receptor (beta chain) sequence. Antigen unknown. This record belongs to a study of monozygotic twins with inflammatory bowel disease. The study's findings and limits: Neither one strong signal nor one clonotype associated with IBD was supported.

The authors isolated total RNA from whole blood without sorting T cells. Reprocessing the 5' RACE reads, TCRdb reports a single entry for every CDR3 protein and omits DNA. This sample lists some 150,000 distinct CDR3 sequences; its ten largest clones have 2.4%. The CDR3 runs to 14 residues. Germline V gene lookup returns CDR1 SGHAT and CDR2 FQNNGV. The sequence was obtained from a human donor with ulcerative colitis or Crohn's disease, or a healthy co-twin of an affected twin (not recorded which). Material: blood. The chain joins TRBV11-2 to TRBJ1-2. The CDR3 reads CASSTLSVDYGYTF.